There are many counts of the clone carrying this T cell receptor beta chain. The antigen remains unidentified. Tregs were sorted as CD4+CD25+CD127-/low cells. CDR1 DFQATT and CDR2 SNEGSKA come from the germline V gene (reference sequence). J was trimmed by 6 bases and V by 1 base; bases with no gene match: 0. CDR3 length equals 13 residues. Study-wide findings and caveats: Greatest tumor Treg TCR overlap was with tumor naive CD4+ cells. Whole repertoires were not studied in the larger cohort, only one V-J beta rearrangement. In terms of TCR gene usage, tumor memory CD4+ T cells clustered together with blood and lymph node memory CD4+ cells, as well as with lymph node naive CD4+ cells.

Full-length variable regions came from constant-region reverse primers plus semi-nested Nested Universal Primer A PCR. In TCRdb, the 5' RACE reads were re-called with MiXCR into one record per CDR3 protein. The data hold roughly 45,000 distinct CDR3 sequences, with roughly a fifth observed a single time. The material sequenced was Tregs sorted from blood. The chain uses TRBV20-1 and TRBJ2-1; TRBD2 matches 10 bases. This clonotype was sampled from a female donor with breast cancer. This CDR3 is CSARGLAGNEQFF. The DNA for the CDR3 is TGCAGTGCTAGAGGACTAGCGGGCAATGAGCAGTTCTTC.